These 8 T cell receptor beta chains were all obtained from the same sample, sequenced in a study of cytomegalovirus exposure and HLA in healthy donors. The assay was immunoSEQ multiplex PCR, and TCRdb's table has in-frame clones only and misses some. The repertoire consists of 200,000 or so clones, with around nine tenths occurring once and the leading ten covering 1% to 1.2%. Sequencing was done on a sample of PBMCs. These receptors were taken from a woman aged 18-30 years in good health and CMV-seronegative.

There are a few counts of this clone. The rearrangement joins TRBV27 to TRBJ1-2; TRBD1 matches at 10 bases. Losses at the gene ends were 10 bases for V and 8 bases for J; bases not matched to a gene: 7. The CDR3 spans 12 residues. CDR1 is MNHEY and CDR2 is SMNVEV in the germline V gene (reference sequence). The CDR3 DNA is TGTGCCACACAGACAGGGGGCCGCGGCTACACCTTC. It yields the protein CATQTGGRGYTF.

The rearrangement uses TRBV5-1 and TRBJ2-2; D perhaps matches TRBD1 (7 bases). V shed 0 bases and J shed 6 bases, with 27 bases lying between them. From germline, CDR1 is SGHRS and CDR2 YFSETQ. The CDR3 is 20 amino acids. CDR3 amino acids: CASSLAGRLSAQGEAGELFF. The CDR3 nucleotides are TGCGCCAGCAGCTTGGCGGGCAGGCTCTCCGCGCAGGGGGAGGCCGGGGAGCTGTTTTTT.

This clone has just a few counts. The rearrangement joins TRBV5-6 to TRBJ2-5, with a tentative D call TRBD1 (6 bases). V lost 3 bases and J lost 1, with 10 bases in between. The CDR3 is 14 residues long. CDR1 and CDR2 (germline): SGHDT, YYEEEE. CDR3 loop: CASSYRTVQETQYF. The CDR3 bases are TGTGCCAGCAGCTATCGGACAGTCCAAGAGACCCAGTACTTC.

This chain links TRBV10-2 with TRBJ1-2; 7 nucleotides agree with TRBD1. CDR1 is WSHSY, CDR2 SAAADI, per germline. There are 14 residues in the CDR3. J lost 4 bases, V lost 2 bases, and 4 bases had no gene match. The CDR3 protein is CASSEIGGVYGYTF. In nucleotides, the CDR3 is TGCGCCAGCAGTGAGATAGGGGGCGTCTATGGCTACACCTTC.

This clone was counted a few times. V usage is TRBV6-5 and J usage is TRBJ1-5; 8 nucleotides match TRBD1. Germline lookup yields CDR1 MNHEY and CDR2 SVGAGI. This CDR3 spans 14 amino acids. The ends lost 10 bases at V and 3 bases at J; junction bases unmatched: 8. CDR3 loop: CATKQGVLNQPQHF. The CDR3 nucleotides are TGTGCCACAAAACAGGGGGTGCTCAATCAGCCCCAGCATTTT.

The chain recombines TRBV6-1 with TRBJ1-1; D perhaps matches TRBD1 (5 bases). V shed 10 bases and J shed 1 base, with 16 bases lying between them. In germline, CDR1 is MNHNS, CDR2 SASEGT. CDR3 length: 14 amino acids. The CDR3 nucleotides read TGTGCCACCACCCAAGGCAGGGCGAACACTGAAGCTTTCTTT. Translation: CATTQGRANTEAFF.

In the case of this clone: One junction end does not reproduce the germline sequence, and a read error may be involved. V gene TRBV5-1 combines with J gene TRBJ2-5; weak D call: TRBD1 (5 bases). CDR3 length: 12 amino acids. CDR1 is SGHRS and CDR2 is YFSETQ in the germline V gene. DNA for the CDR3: TGCGCCAGCAGCTTCCTCGGCGACAGTTGGAACTTC. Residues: CASSFLGDSWNF.

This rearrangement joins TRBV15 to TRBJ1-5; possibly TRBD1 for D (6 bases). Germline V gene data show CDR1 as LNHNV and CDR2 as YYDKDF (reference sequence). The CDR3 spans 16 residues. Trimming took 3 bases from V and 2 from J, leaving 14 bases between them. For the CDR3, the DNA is TGTGCCACCAGCAGGAGGTGGGGGCGAGGCAATCAGCCCCAGCATTTT. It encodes CATSRRWGRGNQPQHF. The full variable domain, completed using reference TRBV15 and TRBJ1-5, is DAMVIQNPRYQVTQFGKPVTLSCSQTLNHNVMYWYQQKSSQAPKLLFHYYDKDFNNEADTPDNFQSRRPNTSFCFLDIRSPGLGDTAMYLCATSRRWGRGNQPQHFGDGTRLSIL.